This T cell receptor beta chain comes out of a study of CD8 T cells in ankylosing spondylitis. Study-wide points: Ankylosing spondylitis blood appeared to carry a characteristic TCR beta motif of fewer than 10 highly homologous variants.

Quantitative 5'-RACE with molecular barcodes was used to make the TCR beta libraries. TCRdb itself ran the 5' RACE reads through MiXCR, one entry per CDR3 protein. Here the sample spans about 110,000 distinct CDR3 sequences, around 24% being singletons. There are a few counts of this clonotype. Its target is unknown. Germline V gene sequence: CDR1 LGHDT, CDR2 YNNKEL (reference sequence). The CDR3 has 15 amino acids. The V end lost 0 bases, the J end lost 7 bases, and 10 bases lay between the germline ends. The chain is built from TRBV3-1 and TRBJ1-6; D perhaps matches TRBD1 (5 bases). The sequence derives from a male donor with ankylosing spondylitis. Sequencing was done on a sample of synovial fluid, either unsorted or a sorted T cell fraction (not recorded which). The CDR3 loop is CASSQDQGGNSPLHF. The CDR3 DNA is TGTGCCAGCAGCCAAGATCAGGGCGGGAATTCACCCCTCCACTTT.